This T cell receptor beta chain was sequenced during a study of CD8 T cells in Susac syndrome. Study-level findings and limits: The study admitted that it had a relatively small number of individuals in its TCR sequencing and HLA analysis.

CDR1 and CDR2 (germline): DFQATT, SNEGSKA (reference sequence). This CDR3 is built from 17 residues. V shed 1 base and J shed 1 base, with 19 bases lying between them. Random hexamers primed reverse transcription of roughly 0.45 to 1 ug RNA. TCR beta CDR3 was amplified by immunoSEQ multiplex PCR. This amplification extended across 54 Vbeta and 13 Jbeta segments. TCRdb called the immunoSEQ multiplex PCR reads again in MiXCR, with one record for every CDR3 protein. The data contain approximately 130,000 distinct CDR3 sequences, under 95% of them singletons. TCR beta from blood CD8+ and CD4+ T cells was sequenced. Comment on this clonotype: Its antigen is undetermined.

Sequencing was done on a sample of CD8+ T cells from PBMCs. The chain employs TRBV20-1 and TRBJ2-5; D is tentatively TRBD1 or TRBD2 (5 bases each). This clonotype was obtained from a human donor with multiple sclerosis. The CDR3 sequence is CSARAYPGRQIQETQYF. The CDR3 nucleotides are TGCAGTGCTAGAGCGTATCCGGGGCGTCAGATCCAAGAGACCCAGTACTTC.